Below are 10 T cell receptor beta chains sequenced from a single sample in a study of identical twins. In TCRdb, the 5' RACE reads were re-called with MiXCR into one record per CDR3 protein. Of 700,000 to 950,000 distinct CDR3 sequences listed, 9% to 15% were seen once; the top ten hold about 1.6%. The sample also formed part of further work on yellow fever vaccine responses in identical twins.

Sequencing was done on a sample of PBMCs. All receptors come from a woman aged 18-30 years in good health.

This clonotype was observed a few times. This chain joins TRBV4-2 and TRBJ2-7; 11 bases match TRBD2. The V gene's germline CDR1 is LGHNA and CDR2 YNFKEQ. There are 14 residues in the CDR3. Trimming cost V 3 bases and J 7 bases; bases outside gene matches: 5. CDR3 nucleotides: TGTGCCAGCAGCCAGGAACTAGCGGGAGCGGAGCAGTACTTC. It encodes CASSQELAGAEQYF.

The chain uses TRBV5-6 and TRBJ2-1, with D tentatively TRBD2 (7 bases). With 3 bases removed from V and 6 bases from J, the gap between germline ends came to 19 bases. Per germline, CDR1 SGHDT and CDR2 YYEEEE. The CDR3 consists of 16 residues. Here the CDR3 DNA reads TGTGCCAGCAGCTCGGCTGGGGGGGGGCACTCCAATGAGCAGTTCTTC. Amino acids: CASSSAGGGHSNEQFF.

The chain carries TRBV20-1 and TRBJ1-5, with D perhaps matching TRBD1 (6 bases). The CDR3 sequence is 17 residues long. Germline V gene data show CDR1 as DFQATT and CDR2 as SNEGSKA (reference sequence). Trimming left V 1 base short and J 7 bases short, with 23 bases between. The CDR3: CSARVSPGAGERQPQHF. The CDR3 nucleotides read TGCAGTGCTAGAGTATCCCCTGGGGCAGGGGAAAGGCAGCCCCAGCATTTT.

The chain combines TRBV3-1 with TRBJ1-5; maybe TRBD1 (5 bases). CDR3 size: 16 residues. V was cut by 1 base and J by 4 bases, with 14 bases left in between. CDR1 and CDR2 (germline): LGHDT, YNNKEL (reference sequence). The CDR3 nucleotides are TGTGCCAGCAGCCAAGGGGCGGGGGTTGGAAATCAGCCCCAGCATTTT. This translates into CASSQGAGVGNQPQHF.

This clonotype has only one observation. Sequence at one end of the junction differs from germline and may be a read error. The chain recombines TRBV10-3 with TRBJ2-7, with a tentative D call TRBD1 (5 bases). The germline gives CDR1 ENHRY, CDR2 SYGVKD. The CDR3 is made up of 14 amino acids. CDR3 loop: CAIRARQTNYEQHF. Here the CDR3 DNA reads TGTGCCATCAGAGCTAGACAGACCAACTACGAGCAGCACTTC.

This chain links TRBV4-2 with TRBJ2-5; the D gene is possibly TRBD2 (6 bases). V was pared by 0 bases and J by 4 bases, with 15 bases between. This CDR3 contains 16 residues. Germline V gene lookup returns CDR1 LGHNA and CDR2 YNFKEQ. CDR3 loop: CASSQDGEWRGETQYF. As DNA, the CDR3 is TGTGCCAGCAGCCAAGATGGGGAGTGGCGGGGAGAGACCCAGTACTTC.

The table lists this clonotype with many counts. This sequence joins TRBV20-1 and TRBJ2-5, with 7 nucleotides matching TRBD2. This CDR3 is built from 12 residues. The V segment lost 8 bases and the J segment 5 bases; nucleotides outside the gene matches: 8. From germline, CDR1 is DFQATT and CDR2 SNEGSKA (reference sequence). CDR3 in amino acids: CSTWTRSETQYF. The DNA for the CDR3 is TGCAGTACCTGGACTAGAAGTGAGACCCAGTACTTC.

The V call is TRBV3-1, the J call TRBJ1-3, with 7 bases that match TRBD1. In germline, CDR1 is LGHDT, CDR2 YNNKEL (reference sequence). The CDR3 runs to 21 residues. J gave up 0 bases and V 4 bases, and 21 bases lay outside the gene matches. CDR3 sequence: CASSPWSAGTVMANSGNTIYF. In nucleotides, the CDR3 is TGTGCCAGCAGCCCCTGGTCGGCCGGGACAGTGATGGCCAACTCTGGAAACACCATATATTTT.

This clonotype came up many times. The chain carries TRBV27 and TRBJ2-7; either TRBD1 or TRBD2 may supply D (5 bases each). The CDR3 is made up of 13 amino acids. Trimming removed 5 bases from V and 3 bases from J, with 11 bases in between. Germline CDR1 MNHEY, CDR2 SMNVEV (reference sequence). CDR3 residues: CASSLGPLYEQYF. The DNA of the CDR3 is TGTGCCAGCAGTCTGGGACCGCTCTACGAGCAGTACTTC.

This chain connects TRBV2 to TRBJ2-6; no definite D call. The CDR3 extends over 15 amino acids. With 4 bases removed from V and 2 bases from J, the gap between germline ends came to 9 bases. Germline V gives CDR1 SNHLY, CDR2 FYNNEI. DNA of the CDR3: TGTGCCAGCAGTGCCCGTAGCACTGGGGCCAACGTCCTGACTTTC. Protein: CASSARSTGANVLTF.